The 7 T cell receptor beta chains below all came from one sample that was sequenced in a study of T cells in lung cancer brain metastases. The table came from immunoSEQ multiplex PCR; TCRdb's copy has only in-frame clones and leaves some out. The sample includes 4,400 or so clones, roughly nine tenths of them seen just once. Material: tumor tissue from the primary lung tumor. These receptor sequences come from a woman aged 45-60 years with non-small cell lung cancer.

This chain connects TRBV11-2 to TRBJ2-1; D gene ambiguous. The length of the CDR3 is 13 residues. Germline assignment: CDR1 SGHAT and CDR2 FQNNGV. V was cut by 5 bases and J by 3 bases, with 8 bases left in between. CDR3 region: CASSPASYNEQFF. The CDR3 nucleotides are TGTGCCAGCAGCCCTGCTAGCTACAATGAGCAGTTCTTC.

V and J are TRBV9 and TRBJ1-1; a possible D gene is TRBD1 (6 bases). The CDR3 runs to 16 residues. Germline V gives CDR1 SGDLS, CDR2 YYNGEE. V was shortened by 0 bases and J by 7 bases, with 19 bases between the two germline ends. The CDR3 DNA reads TGTGCCAGCAGCGTAGGGACAGTAAACCTTTTCGGTGAAGCTTTCTTT. Translating it yields CASSVGTVNLFGEAFF.

The rearrangement joins TRBV28 to TRBJ1-2, with 10 bases aligning to TRBD1. The V and J ends lost 9 bases and 8 bases, in that order; junction bases with no gene match: 12. There are 14 residues in the CDR3. CDR1 and CDR2 from the germline V gene are MDHEN and SYDVKM. In nucleotides, the CDR3 is TGTGCCAGTATCATCGGCGGGACAGGGGTCGGCTACACCTTC. Amino acids: CASIIGGTGVGYTF.

The V and J genes are TRBV19 and TRBJ2-6, with TRBD2 identical over 15 bases. This CDR3 has 23 amino acids. Germline CDR1 LNHDA, CDR2 SQIVND (reference sequence). J gave up 1 base and V 5 bases, and 18 bases lay outside the gene matches. The CDR3 loop is CASSPGLAGGPNLRRSGANVLTF. In DNA, the CDR3 is TGTGCCAGTAGTCCCGGACTAGCGGGAGGGCCTAACCTACGGCGGTCTGGGGCCAACGTCCTGACTTTC. Full variable domain (remainder filled in from reference TRBV19 and TRBJ2-6): DGGITQSPKYLFRKEGQNVTLSCEQNLNHDAMYWYRQDPGQGLRLIYYSQIVNDFQKGDIAEGYSVSREKKESFPLTVTSAQKNPTAFYLCASSPGLAGGPNLRRSGANVLTFGAGSRLTVL.

In DNA form, the CDR3 reads TGTGCCAGCAGGTTTCTGAGCAATCAGCCCCAGCATTTT. As protein: CASRFLSNQPQHF. This sequence joins TRBV2 and TRBJ1-5; D not resolved. The V gene lost 6 bases and the J gene lost 1 base, with 7 bases spanning the gap. Germline V gene sequence: CDR1 SNHLY, CDR2 FYNNEI. The CDR3 is 13 residues long.

This clone was found a few times. This chain joins TRBV2 and TRBJ1-2; TRBD1 might be the D (5 bases). Germline loops: CDR1 SNHLY, CDR2 FYNNEI. The V gene lost 6 bases and the J gene lost 5 bases, with 7 bases spanning the gap. The CDR3 covers 11 residues. The CDR3 DNA is TGTGCCAGCAGCTCAGGGTATGGCTACACCTTC. Its translation is CASSSGYGYTF.

V gene TRBV4-1 combines with J gene TRBJ2-1; D gene unclear. Germline V lookup: CDR1 MGHRA, CDR2 YSYEKL. This CDR3 is built from 16 residues. V was cut by 0 bases and J by 0 bases, with 9 bases left in between. CDR3 DNA sequence: TGCGCCAGCAGCCAAGATTCTAGTAACTCCTACAATGAGCAGTTCTTC. Protein: CASSQDSSNSYNEQFF.